This TCR beta chain came from a study of cytomegalovirus exposure and HLA in healthy donors. Study-wide context: In a later analysis, it was reported that the approximately 110 validation repertoires had been produced on the same platform as the roughly 700 repertoires belonging to the first cohort.

CDR1 and CDR2 (germline): KGHSH, LQKENI. Trimming left V 2 bases short and J 0 bases short, with 8 bases between. The CDR3 runs 14 residues. In the case of this clone: Its antigen is as yet unknown.

Measured with immunoSEQ multiplex PCR; TCRdb has only the in-frame clones, and not every one. Counted here are 200,000 to 300,000 clones, over 75% occurring once; the ten biggest clones make up 9.5% to 15%. Whole-study findings and limits: The listing of 160 or so TCR beta chains classed them as cytomegalovirus-associated. Reported performance of the classifier showed diagnosis of cytomegalovirus status with high specificity and sensitivity.

Specimen: PBMCs. The receptor's source is a young man in good health and CMV-seropositive. V is TRBV18 and J is TRBJ2-7, with D possibly TRBD2 on 6 matching bases. The CDR3 DNA reads as TGTGCCAGCTCACCAAGGGACTCCTCCTACGAGCAGTACTTC. As protein: CASSPRDSSYEQYF.